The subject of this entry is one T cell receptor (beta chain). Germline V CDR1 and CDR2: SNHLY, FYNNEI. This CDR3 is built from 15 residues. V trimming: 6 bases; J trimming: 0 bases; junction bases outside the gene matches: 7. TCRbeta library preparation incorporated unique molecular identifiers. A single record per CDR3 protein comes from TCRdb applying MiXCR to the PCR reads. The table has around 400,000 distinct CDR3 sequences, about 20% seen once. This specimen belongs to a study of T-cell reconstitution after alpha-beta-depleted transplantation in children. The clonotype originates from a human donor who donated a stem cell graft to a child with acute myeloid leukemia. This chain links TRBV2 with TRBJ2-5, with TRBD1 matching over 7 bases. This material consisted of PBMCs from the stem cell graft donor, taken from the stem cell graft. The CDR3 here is CASSRGQKYQETQYF. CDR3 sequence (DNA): TGTGCCAGCAGCAGGGGACAGAAGTACCAAGAGACCCAGTACTTC. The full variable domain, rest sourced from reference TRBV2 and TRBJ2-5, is EPEVTQTPSHQVTQMGQEVILRCVPISNHLYFYWYRQILGQKVEFLVSFYNNEISEKSEIFDDQFSVERPDGSNFTLKIRSTKLEDSAMYFCASSRGQKYQETQYFGPGTRLLVL.